This T cell receptor (beta chain) was recorded in a study of T cells after yellow fever vaccination. Background on the study: With SMART-Seq v4 Ultra Low Input, the fractions containing low cell numbers were prepared.

The study's findings and limits: Abundant clonotypes from the bulk population could get into FACS-sorted repertoires as contaminants.

This clonotype was counted between two and nine times. Its antigen is unidentified. The CDR3 totals 12 residues. V shed 2 bases and J shed 5 bases, with 10 bases lying between them. Germline V gene sequence: CDR1 GTSNPN, CDR2 SVGIG (reference sequence). The study made its TCR cDNA through 5'RACE template switching. That step introduced a universal primer site along with UMIs. TCRdb redid the calling of the 5' RACE reads with MiXCR, one entry per CDR3 protein. The sample has a few hundred thousand distinct CDR3 sequences, around 6.5% seen once. The sequencing used PBMCs, collected 5 days after the yellow fever booster vaccination. This rearrangement joins TRBV30 to TRBJ2-7, with D unresolved. This receptor was taken from a man aged 25 to 45 who received the YFV17D yellow fever vaccine. The CDR3, as DNA: TGTGCCTGGAGTTTAATAGGGAACGAGCAGTACTTC. This encodes CAWSLIGNEQYF.